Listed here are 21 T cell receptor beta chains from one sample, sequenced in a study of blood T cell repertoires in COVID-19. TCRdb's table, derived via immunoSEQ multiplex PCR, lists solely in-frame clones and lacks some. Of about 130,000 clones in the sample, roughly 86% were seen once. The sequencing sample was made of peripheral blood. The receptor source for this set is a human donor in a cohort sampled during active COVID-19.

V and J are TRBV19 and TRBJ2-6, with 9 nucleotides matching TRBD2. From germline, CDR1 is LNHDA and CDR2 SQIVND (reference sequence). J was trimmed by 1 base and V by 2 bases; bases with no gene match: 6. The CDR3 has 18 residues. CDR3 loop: CASSIRASGDSGANVLTF. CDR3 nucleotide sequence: TGTGCCAGTAGTATAAGGGCTAGCGGGGATTCTGGGGCCAACGTCCTGACTTTC.

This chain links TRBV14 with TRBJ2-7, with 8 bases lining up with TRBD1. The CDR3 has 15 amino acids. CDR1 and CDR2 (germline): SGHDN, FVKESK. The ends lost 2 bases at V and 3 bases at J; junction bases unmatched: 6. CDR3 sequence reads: CASSQNQGAYYEQYF. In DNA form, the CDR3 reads TGTGCCAGCAGCCAAAACCAGGGGGCGTACTACGAGCAGTACTTC.

CDR3 bases: TGTGCCAGCAGCTCCCGAACTCTAAGCGGAACGAGCTCCTACAATGAGCAGTTCTTC. It is translated as CASSSRTLSGTSSYNEQFF. The chain links TRBV21-1 to TRBJ2-1; the table's D call, TRBD2, was not checked against the DNA. TRBV21-1 is listed as a pseudogene. CDR3 length: 19 residues.

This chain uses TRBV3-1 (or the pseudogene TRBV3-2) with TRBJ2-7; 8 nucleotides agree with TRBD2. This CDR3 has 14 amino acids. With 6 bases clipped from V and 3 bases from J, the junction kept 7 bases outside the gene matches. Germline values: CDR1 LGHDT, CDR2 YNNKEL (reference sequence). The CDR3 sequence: CASRGAGARYEQYF. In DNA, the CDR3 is TGTGCCAGCAGGGGAGCGGGAGCCCGCTACGAGCAGTACTTC.

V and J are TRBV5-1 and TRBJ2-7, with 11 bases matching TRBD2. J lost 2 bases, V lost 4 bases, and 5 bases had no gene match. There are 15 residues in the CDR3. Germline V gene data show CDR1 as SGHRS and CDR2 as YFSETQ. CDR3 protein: CASSNGLAGTYEQYF. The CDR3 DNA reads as TGCGCCAGCAGCAACGGACTAGCGGGCACCTACGAGCAGTACTTC.

Here the CDR3 reads CASSYGGQTNTDTQYF. DNA of the CDR3: TGTGCCAGCAGTTACGGGGGACAGACCAACACAGATACGCAGTATTTT. This chain connects TRBV6-6 to TRBJ2-3, with 7 nucleotides matching TRBD1. CDR1 and CDR2 from the germline V gene are MNHNY and SVGAGI (reference sequence). The CDR3 totals 16 residues. J was trimmed by 2 bases and V by 2 bases; bases with no gene match: 7.

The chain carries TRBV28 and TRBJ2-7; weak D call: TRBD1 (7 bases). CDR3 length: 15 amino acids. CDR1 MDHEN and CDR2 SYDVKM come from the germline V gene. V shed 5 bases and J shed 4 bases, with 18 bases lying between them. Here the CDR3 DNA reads TGTGCCAGCAGTGCAGGGGGGATCTTGGCGTACGAGCAGTACTTC. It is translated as CASSAGGILAYEQYF.

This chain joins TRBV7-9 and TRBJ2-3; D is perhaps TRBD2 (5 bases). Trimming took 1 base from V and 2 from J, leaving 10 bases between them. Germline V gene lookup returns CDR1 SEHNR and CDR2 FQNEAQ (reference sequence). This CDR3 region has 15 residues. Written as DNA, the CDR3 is TGTGCCAGCAGCTTAGGAGGGAGTACCACAGATACGCAGTATTTT. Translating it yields CASSLGGSTTDTQYF.

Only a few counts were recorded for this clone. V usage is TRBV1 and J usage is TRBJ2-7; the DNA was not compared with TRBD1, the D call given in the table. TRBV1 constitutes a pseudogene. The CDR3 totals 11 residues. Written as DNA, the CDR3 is TGCACCAGCAGCCGCAGCTACGAGCAGTACTTC. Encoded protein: CTSSRSYEQYF.

The CDR3 reads CAAQGTTGQGNNYGYTF. The CDR3 region has the DNA TGTGCCGCCCAGGGGACCACGGGACAGGGGAATAACTATGGCTACACCTTC. This chain joins TRBV24-1 and TRBJ1-2; TRBD1 matches at 10 bases. Germline V gives CDR1 KGHDR, CDR2 SFDVKD. CDR3 size: 17 residues. V lost 12 bases, J lost 1 base, and 16 bases stayed unmatched.

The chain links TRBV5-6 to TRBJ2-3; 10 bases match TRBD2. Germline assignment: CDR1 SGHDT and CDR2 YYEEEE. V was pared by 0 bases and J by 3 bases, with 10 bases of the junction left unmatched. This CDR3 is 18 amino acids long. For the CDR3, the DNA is TGTGCCAGCAGCTTGGGACTAGCGGGCATAACACGGACAGATACGCAGTATTTT. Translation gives CASSLGLAGITRTDTQYF.

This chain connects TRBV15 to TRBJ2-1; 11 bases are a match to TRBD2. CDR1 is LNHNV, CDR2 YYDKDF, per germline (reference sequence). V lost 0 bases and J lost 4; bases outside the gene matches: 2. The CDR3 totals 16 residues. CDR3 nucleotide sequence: TGTGCCACCAGCAGAGAGGGACTAGCGGCGTACAATGAGCAGTTCTTC. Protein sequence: CATSREGLAAYNEQFF.

CDR3: CASSLASGKETQYF. CDR3 sequence (DNA): TGTGCCAGCAGTTTGGCTAGCGGGAAAGAGACCCAGTACTTC. The V gene is TRBV28, the J gene TRBJ2-5; TRBD2 agrees at 9 bases. Germline loops: CDR1 MDHEN, CDR2 SYDVKM. The CDR3 is made up of 14 amino acids. V shed 3 bases, J shed 3 bases, and the junction held 2 bases outside the gene matches.

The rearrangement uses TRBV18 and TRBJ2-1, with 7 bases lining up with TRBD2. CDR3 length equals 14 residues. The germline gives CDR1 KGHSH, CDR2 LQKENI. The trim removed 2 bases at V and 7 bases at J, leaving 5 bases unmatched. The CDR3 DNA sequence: TGTGCCAGCTCACCAGCGGGAGATTCGAATGAGCAGTTCTTC. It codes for CASSPAGDSNEQFF.

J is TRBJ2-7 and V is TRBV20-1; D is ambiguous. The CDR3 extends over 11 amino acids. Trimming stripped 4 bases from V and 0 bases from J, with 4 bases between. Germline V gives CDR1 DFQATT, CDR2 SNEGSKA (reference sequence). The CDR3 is CSATPSYEQYF. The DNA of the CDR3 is TGCAGTGCTACTCCCTCCTACGAGCAGTACTTC.

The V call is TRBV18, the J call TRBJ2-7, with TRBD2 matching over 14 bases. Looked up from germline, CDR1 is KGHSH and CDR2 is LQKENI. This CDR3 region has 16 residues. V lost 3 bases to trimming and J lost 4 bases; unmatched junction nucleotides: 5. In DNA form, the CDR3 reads TGTGCCAGCTCACCGGGGACTAGCGGGAGAAGGTACGAGCAGTACTTC. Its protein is CASSPGTSGRRYEQYF.

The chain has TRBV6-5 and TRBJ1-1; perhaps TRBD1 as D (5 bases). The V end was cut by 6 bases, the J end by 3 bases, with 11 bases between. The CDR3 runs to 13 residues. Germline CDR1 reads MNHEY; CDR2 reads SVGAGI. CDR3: CASRGRQHTEAFF. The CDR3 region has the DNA TGTGCCAGCAGGGGGCGACAGCACACTGAAGCTTTCTTT.

The CDR3 nucleotides are TGTGCCAGCAGCTTAGGGTCAGGGGTGGGGGAGCAGTTCTTC. The encoded protein is CASSLGSGVGEQFF. The chain employs TRBV7-9 and TRBJ2-1, with D maybe TRBD1 (6 bases). V lost 1 base to trimming and J lost 10 bases, with 14 bases between them. The length of the CDR3 is 14 residues. Looked up from germline, CDR1 is SEHNR and CDR2 is FQNEAQ (reference sequence).

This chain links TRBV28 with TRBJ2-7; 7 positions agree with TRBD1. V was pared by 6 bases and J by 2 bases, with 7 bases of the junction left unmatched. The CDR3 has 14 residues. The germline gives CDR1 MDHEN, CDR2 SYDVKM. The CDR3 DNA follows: TGTGCCAGCAGACCCGGGACAGCAGCCTACGAGCAGTACTTC. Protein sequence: CASRPGTAAYEQYF. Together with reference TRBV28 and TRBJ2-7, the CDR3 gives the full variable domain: DVKVTQSSRYLVKRTGEKVFLECVQDMDHENMFWYRQDPGLGLRLIYFSYDVKMKEKGDIPEGYSVSREKKERFSLILESASTNQTSMYLCASRPGTAAYEQYFGPGTRLTVT.

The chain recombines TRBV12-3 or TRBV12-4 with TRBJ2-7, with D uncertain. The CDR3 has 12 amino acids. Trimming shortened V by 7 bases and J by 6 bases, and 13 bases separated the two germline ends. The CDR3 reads CASNRGVTEQYF. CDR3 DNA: TGTGCCAGCAACCGCGGCGTTACCGAGCAGTACTTC.

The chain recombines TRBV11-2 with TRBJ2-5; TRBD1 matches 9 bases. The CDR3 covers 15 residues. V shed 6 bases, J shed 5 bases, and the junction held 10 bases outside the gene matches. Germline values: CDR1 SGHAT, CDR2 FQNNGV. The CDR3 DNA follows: TGTGCCAGCAGAAGTACAGGGGGCATAGTTGAGACCCAGTACTTC. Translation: CASRSTGGIVETQYF.